The 9 T cell receptor beta chains below come from one sample, sequenced in a study of T cell changes during pregnancy in multiple sclerosis. The data were produced by immunoSEQ multiplex PCR, yet TCRdb's version contains in-frame clones alone and is incomplete. The data show approximately 48,000 clones, 90% seen once. The sample here was CD8+ T cells from peripheral blood mononuclear cells, taken before pregnancy. All receptors derive from a female donor with multiple sclerosis, enrolled in a pregnancy study.

This clone has a single count. The chain recombines TRBV7-6 with TRBJ2-7; 8 positions match TRBD1. The CDR3 sequence is 15 residues long. Trimming removed 5 bases from V and 4 bases from J; junction bases left unmatched: 10. Germline lookup yields CDR1 SGHVS and CDR2 FNYEAQ. CDR3 DNA sequence: TGTGCCAGCAGCCCCCGAGACAGGGGTCCGTACGAGCAGTACTTC. Its protein is CASSPRDRGPYEQYF.

The genes are TRBV14 and TRBJ2-2, with 15 bases that match TRBD2. With V trimmed by 1 base and J by 1 base, 4 bases remained unmatched. CDR1 and CDR2 from the germline V gene are SGHDN and FVKESK. The CDR3 has 19 amino acids. The CDR3 nucleotides are TGTGCCAGCAGCCAAGTGGGACTAGCGGGGGGAGTGAACACCGGGGAGCTGTTTTTT. Translating it yields CASSQVGLAGGVNTGELFF.

V usage is TRBV6-5 and J usage is TRBJ2-1, with D maybe TRBD1 (6 bases). The CDR3 has 14 amino acids. V shed 7 bases and J shed 1 base, with 11 bases lying between them. Germline V gives CDR1 MNHEY, CDR2 SVGAGI. The CDR3 loop is CASNPGVSYNEQFF. CDR3 DNA: TGTGCCAGCAATCCAGGGGTTTCCTACAATGAGCAGTTCTTC.

V is TRBV15 and J is TRBJ1-5; D is ambiguous. V was cut by 0 bases and J by 6 bases, with 12 bases left in between. Per the germline V gene, CDR1 is LNHNV and CDR2 is YYDKDF (reference sequence). This CDR3 spans 15 amino acids. This chain's CDR3 is CATSRDKAGGQPQHF. CDR3 bases: TGTGCCACCAGCAGAGATAAGGCCGGAGGTCAGCCCCAGCATTTT.

This chain joins TRBV27 and TRBJ1-2; TRBD1 aligns across 12 bases. The CDR3 is 15 amino acids. The V gene's germline CDR1 is MNHEY and CDR2 SMNVEV (reference sequence). With V trimmed by 5 bases and J by 6 bases, 7 bases remained unmatched. In nucleotides, the CDR3 is TGTGCCAGCAGTAACACCGGGACAGGGGGCAATGGCTACACCTTC. The encoded protein is CASSNTGTGGNGYTF.

This chain uses TRBV19 with TRBJ2-1; 12 nucleotides match TRBD2. The V and J ends lost 5 bases and 4 bases, in that order; junction bases with no gene match: 3. The CDR3 runs 15 residues. Germline CDR1 is LNHDA and CDR2 is SQIVND (reference sequence). The CDR3 DNA reads TGTGCCAGTAGTGGTGGGACTAGCGGGTACAATGAGCAGTTCTTC. It encodes CASSGGTSGYNEQFF.

J is TRBJ1-5 and V is TRBV4-1; D is uncertain. The ends were cut back, 3 bases at V and 5 bases at J, with 20 bases in the middle. From germline, CDR1 is MGHRA and CDR2 YSYEKL. This CDR3 is 17 amino acids long. Here the CDR3 DNA reads TGCGCCAGCAGCCAGGATGGAGTACTCGGAGGGTATCAGCCCCAGCATTTT. Encoded protein: CASSQDGVLGGYQPQHF.

The chain joins TRBV7-6 to TRBJ2-3; TRBD2 is a possible D gene (6 bases). Germline lookup yields CDR1 SGHVS and CDR2 FNYEAQ. This CDR3 has 18 residues. V gave up 1 base and J gave up 4 bases, with 21 bases separating them. CDR3 sequence reads: CASSLEPRGTRVSDTQYF. The CDR3 coding sequence is TGTGCCAGCAGCTTAGAACCCCGGGGGACCCGGGTCTCAGATACGCAGTATTTT.

V is TRBV6-5 and J is TRBJ1-1; D not certain. Germline V gene sequence: CDR1 MNHEY, CDR2 SVGAGI. V was cut by 3 bases and J by 8 bases, with 13 bases left in between. CDR3 length: 13 residues. CDR3 DNA: TGTGCCAGCAGTTATTTCCAAACGGGGGAAGCTTTCTTT. Translating it yields CASSYFQTGEAFF.